These 9 T cell receptor beta chains share one sample of origin, sequenced in a study of quantifying T cell responses using KT2 cells. Study in general: Reverse transcription used primers in the TCR alpha and beta constant regions.

The cDNA 3' end received a ligated oligonucleotide with a UMI. An equimolar mix of RC1.1 and RC1.2 primed the beta chain across TRBC1 and TRBC2. TCRdb itself ran the UMI-ligation and nested PCR reads through MiXCR, one entry per CDR3 protein. Here the sample spans tens of thousands of distinct CDR3 sequences, 9% to 15% being singletons. The material sequenced was PBMCs spiked with cells of the T cell clone KT2. All receptors derive from a human donor.

This clonotype was seen at least ten times. The chain has TRBV29-1 and TRBJ1-1; D remains unclear. Trimming shortened V by 3 bases and J by 2 bases, and 13 bases separated the two germline ends. The CDR3 runs to 14 residues. Germline V gene sequence: CDR1 SQVTM, CDR2 ANQGSEA. The CDR3 coding sequence is TGCAGCGTTGAGGTTCTGGAGATAAACACTGAAGCTTTCTTT. Translation gives CSVEVLEINTEAFF.

This clonotype was recorded once. This chain connects TRBV19 to TRBJ2-1, with 15 bases identical to TRBD2. Unmatched junction bases numbered 6, after V lost 10 bases and J lost 8 bases. The germline V gene has CDR1 LNHDA and CDR2 SQIVND (reference sequence). The CDR3 covers 14 residues. The CDR3 nucleotides are TGTGCCACCCGGACTAGCGGGGGGGCCCATGAGCAGTTCTTC. Its translation: CATRTSGGAHEQFF.

The rearrangement uses TRBV4-1 and TRBJ1-5, with 10 bases identical to TRBD1. The V segment lost 3 bases and the J segment 6 bases; nucleotides outside the gene matches: 14. This CDR3 has 18 residues. CDR1 and CDR2 (germline): MGHRA, YSYEKL. This CDR3 reads CASSHPSTIDRGPQPQHF. The CDR3 nucleotides are TGCGCCAGCAGCCATCCAAGCACCATTGACAGGGGGCCTCAGCCCCAGCATTTT.

This clonotype has more than one count but fewer than ten. V and J are TRBV20-1 and TRBJ2-7, with unresolved D. Germline V lookup: CDR1 DFQATT, CDR2 SNEGSKA (reference sequence). V was trimmed by 3 bases and J by 4 bases, leaving 13 bases between them. CDR3 length: 13 amino acids. Here the CDR3 reads CSASIQLSYEQYF. CDR3 nucleotides: TGCAGTGCTAGTATTCAGTTATCATACGAGCAGTACTTC.

This chain connects TRBV10-2 to TRBJ2-7; 8 nucleotides match TRBD1. This CDR3 is built from 18 residues. Germline CDR1 and CDR2: WSHSY and SAAADI. V lost 3 bases and J lost 7; bases outside the gene matches: 20. The CDR3 is CASSDRRTGKGLTGEQYF. CDR3 nucleotide sequence: TGCGCCAGCAGTGATAGGCGGACAGGGAAAGGACTTACGGGGGAGCAGTACTTC.

This clonotype appeared a single time. The chain carries TRBV7-9 and TRBJ2-5; D assignment may be TRBD1 or TRBD2 (5 bases each). Trimming pared 7 bases from V and 2 bases from J, leaving 14 bases between. CDR1 SEHNR and CDR2 FQNEAQ come from the germline V gene (reference sequence). The CDR3 loop spans 14 amino acids. CDR3 in amino acids: CASTSGTNQETQYF. In DNA form, the CDR3 reads TGTGCCAGCACCTCCGGGACGAATCAAGAGACCCAGTACTTC.

This chain links TRBV11-3 with TRBJ2-3, with TRBD1 matching over 11 bases. The CDR3 has 15 residues. Germline CDR1 and CDR2: SGHNT and YENEEA. V was pared by 4 bases and J by 4 bases, with 4 bases of the junction left unmatched. The CDR3 sequence is CASSSGQGAADTQYF. The CDR3, as DNA: TGTGCCAGCAGCTCCGGACAGGGGGCGGCAGATACGCAGTATTTT.

This clonotype was counted between two and nine times. The DNA of the CDR3 is TGTGCCAGCAGCATCGGCAGGGGGCAAGAGACCCAGTACTTC. This codes for CASSIGRGQETQYF. The chain recombines TRBV12-3 or TRBV12-4 with TRBJ2-5, with TRBD1 matching over 7 bases. Trimming at V came to 6 bases and at J to 2 bases, leaving 6 bases not matched to a gene. The CDR3 totals 14 residues.

This clonotype has more than one count but fewer than ten. The CDR3, as DNA: TGTGCCTGGAGTGTATCGAGTCACAGGTCCTATGGCTACACCTTC. It specifies CAWSVSSHRSYGYTF. This chain connects TRBV30 to TRBJ1-2, with a weak D call TRBD1 (5 bases). Trimming took 0 bases from V and 4 from J, leaving 15 bases between them. The CDR3 extends over 15 amino acids. CDR1 is GTSNPN and CDR2 is SVGIG in the germline V gene (reference sequence).